One sample yielded the 9 T cell receptor beta chains listed below, sequenced in a study of control samples from healthy donors and cancer patients. The method was immunoSEQ multiplex PCR; TCRdb's version includes in-frame clones alone and lacks a portion of them. The table records 57,000 or so clones, 94% of them present only once. Sequenced: blood. The receptor set was obtained from a man younger than 40 in good health.

A remark on this clone: This CDR3 is also generated by other DNA sequences in the sample. This chain uses TRBV30 with TRBJ2-7; 10 nucleotides align to TRBD1. The CDR3 is made up of 14 amino acids. The germline CDR1 and CDR2 sequences are GTSNPN and SVGIG (reference sequence). J gave up 4 bases and V 0 bases, and 3 bases lay outside the gene matches. In DNA form, the CDR3 reads TGTGCCTGGAGTGTGGGACAGGGGAGTTACGAGCAGTACTTC. This codes for CAWSVGQGSYEQYF.

The rearrangement links TRBV5-6 to TRBJ2-7, with TRBD1 identical over 9 bases. The length of the CDR3 is 14 residues. The germline V gene encodes CDR1 SGHDT and CDR2 YYEEEE. Trimming removed 3 bases from V and 6 bases from J; junction bases left unmatched: 7. CDR3 sequence (DNA): TGTGCCAGCAGCTGGTGGACAGGGGAGGGCGAGCAGTACTTC. Amino acids: CASSWWTGEGEQYF.

This sequence joins TRBV3-1 (or the pseudogene TRBV3-2) and TRBJ1-2; D may be TRBD1 (6 bases). Trimming took 0 bases from V and 7 from J, leaving 15 bases between them. Germline V gene data show CDR1 as LGHDT and CDR2 as YNNKEL (reference sequence). The CDR3 sequence is 15 residues long. The DNA of the CDR3 is TGTGCCAGCAGCCAAGAACCCAGGGGAAGTGGTGGCTACACCTTC. It translates to CASSQEPRGSGGYTF.

The genes are TRBV18 and TRBJ2-3; a possible D gene is TRBD1 (5 bases). Germline loops: CDR1 KGHSH, CDR2 LQKENI. The CDR3 has 13 amino acids. The V gene lost 3 bases and the J gene lost 3 bases, with 7 bases spanning the gap. CDR3 nucleotide sequence: TGTGCCAGCTCACCTACAGGAACAGATACGCAGTATTTT. It encodes CASSPTGTDTQYF.

The V gene is TRBV24-1, the J gene TRBJ2-1; D unclear. CDR3 length: 12 amino acids. With 5 bases removed from V and 5 bases from J, the gap between germline ends came to 6 bases. From germline, CDR1 is KGHDR and CDR2 SFDVKD. Here the CDR3 reads CATSGADNEQFF. The CDR3 bases are TGTGCCACCAGTGGGGCAGACAATGAGCAGTTCTTC.

The rearrangement joins TRBV28 to TRBJ1-1; possible D gene TRBD1, 5 bases. Looked up from germline, CDR1 is MDHEN and CDR2 is SYDVKM. Trimming left V 10 bases short and J 8 bases short, with 20 bases between. CDR3 size: 13 residues. CDR3 in amino acids: CATLLIGELEAFF. The CDR3 nucleotides read TGTGCCACCCTACTTATAGGGGAACTCGAAGCTTTCTTT.

The rearrangement joins TRBV6-5 to TRBJ1-2; TRBD1 matches at 7 bases. V lost 7 bases to trimming and J lost 5 bases; unmatched junction nucleotides: 7. CDR3 length equals 13 residues. The V gene's germline CDR1 is MNHEY and CDR2 SVGAGI. In DNA, the CDR3 is TGTGCCAGCACTCCGACAGGGTTATATGGCTACACCTTC. Residues: CASTPTGLYGYTF.

The V gene is TRBV7-9, the J gene TRBJ2-7; 10 bases match TRBD2. The CDR3 totals 16 residues. The germline V gene has CDR1 SEHNR and CDR2 FQNEAQ (reference sequence). The V gene end was trimmed by 4 bases and the J gene end by 1 base; junction bases not matched to a gene: 7. In DNA form, the CDR3 reads TGTGCCAGCAGCTCACTACGACTAGCGGGTTCCTACGAGCAGTACTTC. This translates into CASSSLRLAGSYEQYF. Drawing the rest from reference TRBV7-9 and TRBJ2-7, the complete variable domain is DTGVSQNPRHKITKRGQNVTFRCDPISEHNRLYWYRQTLGQGPEFLTYFQNEAQLEKSRLLSDRFSAERPKGSFSTLEIQRTEQGDSAMYLCASSSLRLAGSYEQYFGPGTRLTVT.

The gene calls are TRBV30 and TRBJ1-2, with unresolved D. CDR3 length: 18 amino acids. The germline CDR1 and CDR2 sequences are GTSNPN and SVGIG (reference sequence). V gave up 0 bases and J gave up 1 base, with 21 bases separating them. The CDR3 protein is CAWSVEVSTDAFNYGYTF. DNA for the CDR3: TGTGCCTGGAGTGTAGAGGTATCCACGGACGCTTTTAACTATGGCTACACCTTC. The full variable domain, rest sourced from reference TRBV30 and TRBJ1-2, is SQTIHQWPATLVQPVGSPLSLECTVEGTSNPNLYWYRQAAGRGLQLLFYSVGIGQISSEVPQNLSASRPQDRQFILSSKKLLLSDSGFYLCAWSVEVSTDAFNYGYTFGSGTRLTVV.